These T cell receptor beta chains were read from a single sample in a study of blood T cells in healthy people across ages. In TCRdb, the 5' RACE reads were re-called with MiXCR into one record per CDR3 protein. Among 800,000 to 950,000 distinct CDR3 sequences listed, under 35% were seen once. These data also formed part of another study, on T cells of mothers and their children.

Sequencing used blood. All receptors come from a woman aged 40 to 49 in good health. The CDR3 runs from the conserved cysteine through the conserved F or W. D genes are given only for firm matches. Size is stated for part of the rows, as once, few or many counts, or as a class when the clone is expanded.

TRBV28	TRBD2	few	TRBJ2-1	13	CASSLGAGGGLVF	TGTGCCAGCAGTTTAGGGGCTGGCGGGGGGTTGGTCTTC
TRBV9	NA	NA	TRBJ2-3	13	CASSVGWGDTQYF	TGTGCCAGCAGCGTCGGGTGGGGGGATACGCAGTATTTT
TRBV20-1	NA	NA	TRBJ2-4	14	CSARGFSHDNEQYF	TGCAGTGCTAGGGGCTTTAGTCACGACAATGAGCAGTACTTC
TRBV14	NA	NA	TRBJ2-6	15	CASSQGGPGANVLTF	TGTGCCAGCAGCCAAGGGGGGCCTGGGGCCAACGTCCTGACTTTC
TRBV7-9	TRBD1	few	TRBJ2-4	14	CASTPDRVGNIQYF	TGTGCCAGCACCCCAGACAGGGTCGGAAACATTCAGTACTTC
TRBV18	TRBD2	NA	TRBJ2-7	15	CASSPTVSGGDEQYF	TGTGCCAGCTCACCAACGGTTAGCGGGGGGGACGAGCAGTACTTC
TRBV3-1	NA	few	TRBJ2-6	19	CASRPRGLRGPSGANVLTF	TGTGCCAGCCGCCCCAGGGGATTGAGGGGCCCCTCTGGGGCCAACGTCCTGACTTTC
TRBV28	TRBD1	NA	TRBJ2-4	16	CASSPDRGGAKNIQYF	TGTGCCAGCAGTCCGGACAGGGGAGGGGCCAAAAACATTCAGTACTTC
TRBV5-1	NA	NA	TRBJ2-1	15	CASSASTRSYNEQFF	TGCGCCAGCAGCGCATCGACTCGGTCCTACAATGAGCAGTTCTTC
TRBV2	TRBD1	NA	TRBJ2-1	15	CASSHDRVSYNEQFF	TGTGCCAGCAGCCACGACAGGGTTTCCTACAATGAGCAGTTCTTC
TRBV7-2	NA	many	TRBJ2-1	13	CASSLVRGEEQFF	TGTGCCAGCAGCTTAGTTCGAGGGGAGGAGCAGTTCTTC
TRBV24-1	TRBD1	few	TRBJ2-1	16	CATSDVRDRGYNEQFF	TGTGCCACCAGCGACGTCCGGGACAGGGGTTACAATGAGCAGTTCTTC
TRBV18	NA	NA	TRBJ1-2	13	CAGRQEGTGGYTF	TGTGCCGGTCGCCAAGAGGGGACGGGAGGCTACACCTTC
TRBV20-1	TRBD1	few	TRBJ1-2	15	CSAYTPGQGNYGYTF	TGCAGTGCTTACACACCGGGACAGGGCAACTATGGCTACACCTTC
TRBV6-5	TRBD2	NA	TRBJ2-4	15	CASSQRGLAMDIQYF	TGTGCCAGCAGCCAAAGAGGACTAGCGATGGACATTCAGTACTTC
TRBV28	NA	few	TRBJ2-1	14	CASSPGPSGYEQFF	TGTGCCAGCAGTCCGGGACCCTCTGGGTATGAGCAGTTCTTC
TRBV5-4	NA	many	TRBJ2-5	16	CASSSRDTGYQETQYF	TGTGCCAGCAGCTCCCGGGACACTGGTTACCAAGAGACCCAGTACTTC
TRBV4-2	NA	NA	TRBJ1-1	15	CASSQTAGRNTEAFF	TGTGCCAGCAGCCAAACGGCAGGGCGTAACACTGAAGCTTTCTTT
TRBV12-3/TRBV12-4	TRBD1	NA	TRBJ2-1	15	CASSRRTGGYNEQFF	TGTGCCAGCAGCCGCCGGACAGGGGGCTACAATGAGCAGTTCTTC
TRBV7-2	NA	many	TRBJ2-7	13	CASSLERRYEQYF	TGTGCCAGCAGCTTAGAAAGGAGGTACGAGCAGTACTTC
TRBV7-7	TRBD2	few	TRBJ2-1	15	CASSPSSSGLNEQFF	TGTGCTAGCAGCCCCTCATCTAGCGGGCTCAATGAGCAGTTCTTC
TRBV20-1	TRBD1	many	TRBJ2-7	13	CSAPGQGVNEQYF	TGCAGTGCTCCGGGACAGGGGGTGAACGAGCAGTACTTC
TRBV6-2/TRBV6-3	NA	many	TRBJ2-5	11	CASSNSETQYF	TGTGCCAGCAGTAACTCGGAGACCCAGTACTTC
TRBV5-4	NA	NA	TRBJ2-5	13	CASSPDYRETQYF	TGTGCCAGCAGCCCCGACTACCGGGAGACCCAGTACTTC
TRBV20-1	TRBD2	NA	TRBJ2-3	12	CSARGTSLVQYF	TGCAGTGCTAGGGGGACTAGCCTGGTGCAGTATTTT
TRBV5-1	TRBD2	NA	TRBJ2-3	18	CASSLAGTSGSGTDTQYF	TGCGCCAGCAGCCTTGCCGGGACTAGCGGCTCCGGCACAGATACGCAGTATTTT
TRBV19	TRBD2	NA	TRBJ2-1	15	CASSISAGGRNEQFF	TGTGCCAGTAGTATATCAGCGGGGGGGCGCAATGAGCAGTTCTTC
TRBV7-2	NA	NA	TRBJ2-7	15	CASSLVAGLENEQYF	TGTGCCAGCAGTTTAGTGGCAGGGTTGGAGAACGAGCAGTACTTC
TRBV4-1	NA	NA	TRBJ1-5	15	CASSQGRRSNQPQHF	TGCGCCAGCAGCCAAGGACGGCGGAGCAATCAGCCCCAGCATTTT
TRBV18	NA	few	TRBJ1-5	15	CASSLVPQGPKPQHF	TGTGCCAGCTCACTCGTCCCCCAGGGTCCGAAGCCCCAGCATTTT
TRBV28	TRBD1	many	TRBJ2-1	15	CASSAGTGDYNEQFF	TGTGCCAGCAGTGCCGGGACAGGTGATTACAATGAGCAGTTCTTC
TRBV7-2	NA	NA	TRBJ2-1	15	CASSPRDLGPREQFF	TGTGCCAGCAGCCCCAGGGACCTAGGCCCCCGTGAGCAGTTCTTC
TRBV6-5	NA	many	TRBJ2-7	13	CATHSTTAYEQYF	TGTGCCACCCACTCCACGACAGCGTACGAGCAGTACTTC
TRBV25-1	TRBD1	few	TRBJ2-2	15	CASRRQGIDTGELFF	TGTGCCAGCCGCCGACAGGGGATCGACACCGGGGAGCTGTTTTTT
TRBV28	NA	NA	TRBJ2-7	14	CASSMSVPSFEQYF	TGTGCCAGCAGCATGAGCGTTCCGAGTTTCGAGCAGTACTTC
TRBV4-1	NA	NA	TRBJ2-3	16	CASSLHGTPETDTQYF	TGCGCCAGCAGCCTCCACGGGACTCCCGAGACAGATACGCAGTATTTT
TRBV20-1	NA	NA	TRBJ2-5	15	CSAREGGSAAETQYF	TGCAGTGCTAGAGAGGGTGGTTCCGCGGCAGAGACCCAGTACTTC
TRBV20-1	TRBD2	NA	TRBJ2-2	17	CSARDPSGGVDTGELFF	TGCAGTGCTAGAGATCCTAGCGGGGGTGTCGACACCGGGGAGCTGTTTTTT
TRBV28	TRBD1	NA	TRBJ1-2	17	CASWGIPQGAEKDGYTF	TGTGCCAGCTGGGGAATCCCACAGGGGGCAGAGAAGGATGGCTACACCTTC
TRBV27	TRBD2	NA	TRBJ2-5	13	CASRGSSGETQYF	TGTGCCAGCAGGGGTTCTAGCGGAGAGACCCAGTACTTC
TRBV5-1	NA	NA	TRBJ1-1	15	CASSRLDVRNTEAFF	TGCGCCAGCAGCCGGCTGGATGTGCGGAACACTGAAGCTTTCTTT
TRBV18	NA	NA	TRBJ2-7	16	CASSPGTPDATYEQYF	TGTGCCAGCTCACCCGGGACACCTGACGCCACCTACGAGCAGTACTTC
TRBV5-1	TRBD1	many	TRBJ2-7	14	CASSLQGSTYEQYF	TGCGCCAGCAGCTTACAGGGGTCTACCTACGAGCAGTACTTC
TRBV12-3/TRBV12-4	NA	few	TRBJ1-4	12	CASSLGGEKLFF	TGTGCCAGCAGTTTAGGGGGCGAAAAACTGTTTTTT
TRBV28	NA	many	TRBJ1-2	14	CASSFGTPNYGYTF	TGTGCCAGCAGTTTCGGGACACCCAACTATGGCTACACCTTC
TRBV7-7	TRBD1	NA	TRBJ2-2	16	CASSTGTGGGTGELFF	TGTGCTAGCAGCACCGGGACAGGGGGAGGCACCGGGGAGCTGTTTTTT
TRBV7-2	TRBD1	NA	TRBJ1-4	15	CASSLGQGKNEKLFF	TGTGCCAGCAGCTTAGGACAGGGAAAAAATGAAAAACTGTTTTTT
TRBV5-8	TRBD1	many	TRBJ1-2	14	CASNKHRGNYGYTF	TGTGCCAGCAACAAGCACAGGGGCAACTATGGCTACACCTTC
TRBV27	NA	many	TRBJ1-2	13	CASSLKLGYGYTF	TGTGCCAGCAGTTTGAAACTAGGCTATGGCTACACCTTC